This TCR beta chain was profiled in a study of human T cells and chemical hapten exposure. Whole-study context: A roughly 2 cm by roughly 2 cm inner upper arm patch received 2% DPC for sensitization. Patients, largely female, had alopecia areata, totalis or universalis.

Findings and caveats of the study: No shift was seen in TCRs above 1 in 1000 frequency with DPC sensitization.

Time point of the sample: pre-sensitization, week 0. Treatment defined: therapeutic diphenylcyclopropenone sensitization with weekly scalp DPC. About this clonotype itself: What it binds is unknown.

Individual cDNA molecules in this library carried unique molecular identifiers. TCRdb processed the RACE reads anew with MiXCR; each CDR3 protein has one entry. The sample holds 150,000 to 200,000 distinct CDR3 sequences, more than 25% seen once. The source is a woman younger than 45 with alopecia areata. Some clones in this sample may be carry-over from other donors' samples. The source was whole blood, collected in connection with sensitization to the hapten diphenylcyclopropenone (DPC).

In nucleotides, the CDR3 is TGTGCCAGCAGCTCTACTGGACAGAGATACGAGCAGTACTTC. This codes for CASSSTGQRYEQYF. This sequence joins TRBV11-2 and TRBJ2-7; perhaps TRBD1 as D (6 bases). The germline V gene encodes CDR1 SGHAT and CDR2 FQNNGV. There are 14 residues in the CDR3. Trimming pared 4 bases from V and 4 bases from J, leaving 14 bases between.